Reported below is one T cell receptor beta chain. Antigen: not known. The source of the sample is a study of Ad26.COV2.S vaccination and SARS-CoV-2 variants. Across the study: Ad26.COV2.S was injected intramuscularly once or twice, 56 days apart.

Some clones are missing from TCRdb's copy, which holds only in-frame ones; the method was immunoSEQ multiplex PCR. The repertoire holds about 480,000 clones, around 90% seen once, with around 13% in the top ten. Germline V gene data show CDR1 as SGDLS and CDR2 as YYNGEE. J gave up 13 bases and V 4 bases, and 14 bases lay outside the gene matches. The CDR3 runs 14 residues. The study's findings and limits: Spike-specific TCR breadth was greater in vaccine than placebo recipients. There was a possibility that the TCR breadth and depth analyses underestimated total T cell responses.

Treatment defined: 15 to 20 received Ad26.COV2.S at low or high dose, single or two shots; several received placebo; per-sample allocation not given. Sampling took place 63 days after the first vaccine or placebo injection. SARS-CoV-2 spike from the Wuhan strain was encoded by the vaccine, an Ad26 vector. J is TRBJ2-1 and V is TRBV9, with TRBD1 identical over 7 bases. Sequenced material: peripheral blood, taken in a trial of Ad26.COV2.S vaccine versus placebo. This TCR was recovered from a person between 18 and 65 years old who received the Ad26.COV2.S COVID-19 vaccine or a placebo. The CDR3 bases are TGTGCCAGCAGCTCAACCCCCGGGACAGTCCATCAGTTCTTC. It translates to CASSSTPGTVHQFF.